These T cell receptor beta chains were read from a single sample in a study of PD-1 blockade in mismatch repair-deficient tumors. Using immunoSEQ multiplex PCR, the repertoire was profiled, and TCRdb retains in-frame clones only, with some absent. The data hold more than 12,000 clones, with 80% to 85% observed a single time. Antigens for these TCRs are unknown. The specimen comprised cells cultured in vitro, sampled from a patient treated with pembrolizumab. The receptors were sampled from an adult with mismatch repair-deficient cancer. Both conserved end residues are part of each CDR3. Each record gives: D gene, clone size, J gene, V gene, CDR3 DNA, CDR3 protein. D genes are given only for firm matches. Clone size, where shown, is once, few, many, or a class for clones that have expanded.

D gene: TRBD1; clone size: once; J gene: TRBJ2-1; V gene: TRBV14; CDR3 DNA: TGTGCCAGCAGCCGGGGACAGGGCTACGGTATTGAGCAGTTCTTC; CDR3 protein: CASSRGQGYGIEQFF
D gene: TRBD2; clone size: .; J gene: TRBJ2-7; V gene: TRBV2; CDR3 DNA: TGTGCCAGCAGTGAAGAGCGGGAGGCCTACGAGCAGTACTTC; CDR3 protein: CASSEEREAYEQYF
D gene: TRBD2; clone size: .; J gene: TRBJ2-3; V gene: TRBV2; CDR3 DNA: TGTGCCAGCAGTGAAATGGGCGGGAGTACAGATACGCAGTATTTT; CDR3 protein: CASSEMGGSTDTQYF
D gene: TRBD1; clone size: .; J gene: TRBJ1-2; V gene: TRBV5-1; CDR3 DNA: TGCGCCAGCAACCCGACAGGGTCGCGCTATGGCTACACCTTC; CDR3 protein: CASNPTGSRYGYTF
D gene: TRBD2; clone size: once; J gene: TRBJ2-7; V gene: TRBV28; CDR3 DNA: TGTGCCAGCAGTATTCCGGGACGCGGACGTGGTGGGGGCCTAGCGGGAACCTACGAGCAGTACTTC; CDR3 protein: CASSIPGRGRGGGLAGTYEQYF
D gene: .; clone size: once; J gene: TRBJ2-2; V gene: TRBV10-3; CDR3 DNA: TGTGCCATCAGTGAGGAGGCACCCACCGGGGAGCTGTTTTTT; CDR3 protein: CAISEEAPTGELFF
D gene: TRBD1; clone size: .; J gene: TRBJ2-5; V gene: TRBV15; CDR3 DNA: TGTGCCACCAGCAGAGACAGGGGGCAGGAGACCCAGTACTTC; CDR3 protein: CATSRDRGQETQYF
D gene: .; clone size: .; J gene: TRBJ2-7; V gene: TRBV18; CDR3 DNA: TGTGCCAGCTCACTCGGAATAGGGAAGCGGTCCTACGAGCAGTACTTC; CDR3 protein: CASSLGIGKRSYEQYF
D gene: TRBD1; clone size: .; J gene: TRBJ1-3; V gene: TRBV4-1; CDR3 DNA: TGCGCCAGCAGCCAAGGGGCCACAGGGGAGGGAAACACCATATATTTT; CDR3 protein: CASSQGATGEGNTIYF
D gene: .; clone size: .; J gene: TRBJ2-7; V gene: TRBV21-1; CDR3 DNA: TGTGCCAGCAGCAAACGGGGCTCCTACGAGCAGTACTTC; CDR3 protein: CASSKRGSYEQYF
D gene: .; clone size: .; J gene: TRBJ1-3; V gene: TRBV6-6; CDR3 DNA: TGTGCCAGTTCGAGGAGGGGTCTCCCTGGAAACACCATATATTTT; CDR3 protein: CASSRRGLPGNTIYF
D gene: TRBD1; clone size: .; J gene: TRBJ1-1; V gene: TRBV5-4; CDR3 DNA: TGTGCCAGCAGCCGTCTGGGACAGTTGAACACTGAAGCTTTCTTT; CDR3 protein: CASSRLGQLNTEAFF
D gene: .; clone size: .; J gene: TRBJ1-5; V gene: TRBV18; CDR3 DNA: TGTGCCAGCTCACCCAATCTCAATCAGCCCCAGCATTTT; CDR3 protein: CASSPNLNQPQHF
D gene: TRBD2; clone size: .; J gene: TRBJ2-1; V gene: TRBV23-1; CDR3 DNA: TGCGCCAGCAGTCAACTCGGGACTAGCGGAGGTGAGCAGTTCTTC; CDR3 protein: CASSQLGTSGGEQFF
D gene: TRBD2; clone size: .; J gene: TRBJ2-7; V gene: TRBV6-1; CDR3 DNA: TGTGCCAGCAGCCTCGGACTAGCGGGACGAGACGAGCAGTACTTC; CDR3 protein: CASSLGLAGRDEQYF
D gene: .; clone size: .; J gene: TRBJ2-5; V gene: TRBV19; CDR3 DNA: TGTGCCAGTAGGCCGGTCCAGGGTGGGGAGACCCAGTACTTC; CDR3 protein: CASRPVQGGETQYF
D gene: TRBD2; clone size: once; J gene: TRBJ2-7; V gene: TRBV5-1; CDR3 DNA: TGCGCCAGCAGCCCCTCTAGCGGGAGTAGCTCCTACGAGCAGTACTTC; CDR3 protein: CASSPSSGSSSYEQYF
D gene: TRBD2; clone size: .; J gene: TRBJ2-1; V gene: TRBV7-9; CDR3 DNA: TGTGCCAGCAGCTTAAGCCTAGCGGGATCCTACAATGAGCAGTTCTTC; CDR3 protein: CASSLSLAGSYNEQFF
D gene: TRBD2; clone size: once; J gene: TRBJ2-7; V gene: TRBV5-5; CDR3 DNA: TGTGCCAGCAGCTTGGGACTAGCTACCTCCTACGAGCAGTACTTC; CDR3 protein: CASSLGLATSYEQYF
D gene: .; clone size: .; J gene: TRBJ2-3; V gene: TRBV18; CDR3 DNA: TGTGCCAGCTCACCTTCTCAGGGTCGTACAGATACGCAGTATTTT; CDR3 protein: CASSPSQGRTDTQYF
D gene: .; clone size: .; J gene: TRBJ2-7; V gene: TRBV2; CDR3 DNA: TGTGCCAGCAGTGCACAGGCGCTGAGCTCCTACGAGCAGTACTTC; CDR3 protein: CASSAQALSSYEQYF
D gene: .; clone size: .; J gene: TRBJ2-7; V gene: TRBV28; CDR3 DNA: TGTGCCAGCAGTTCACCCTTATACGAGCAGTACTTC; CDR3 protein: CASSSPLYEQYF
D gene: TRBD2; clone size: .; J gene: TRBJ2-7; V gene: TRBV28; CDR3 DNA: TGTGCCAGCAGTTCAAGACTAGCGGGAGCGAATGAGCAGTACTTC; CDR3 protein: CASSSRLAGANEQYF
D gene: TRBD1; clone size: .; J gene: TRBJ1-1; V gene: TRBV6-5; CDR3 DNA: TGTGCCAGCAGACAGGGGTCGGGCACTGAAGCTTTCTTT; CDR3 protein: CASRQGSGTEAFF
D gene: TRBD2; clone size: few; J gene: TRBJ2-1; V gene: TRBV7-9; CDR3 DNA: TGTGCCAGCAGCCCCGGCTGGGGCGGGAGGACCAACAATGAGCAGTTCTTC; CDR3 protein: CASSPGWGGRTNNEQFF
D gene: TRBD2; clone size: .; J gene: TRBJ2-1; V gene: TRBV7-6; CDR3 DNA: TGTGCCAGCAGCTTAGGCATGCGGAGCGGGAGTTCCCGGTTCTTC; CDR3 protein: CASSLGMRSGSSRFF
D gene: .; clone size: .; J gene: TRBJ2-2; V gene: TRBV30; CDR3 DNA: TGTGCCTGGAGTCCTCGTACTAGGGACACCGGGGAGCTGTTTTTT; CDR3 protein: CAWSPRTRDTGELFF
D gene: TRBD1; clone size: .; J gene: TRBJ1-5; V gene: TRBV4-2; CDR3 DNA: TGTGCCAGCAGCCAGAGGTTCGGACAGGGCAATCAGCCCCAGCATTTT; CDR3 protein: CASSQRFGQGNQPQHF
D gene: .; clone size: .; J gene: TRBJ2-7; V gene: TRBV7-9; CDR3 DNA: TGTGCCAGCAGCCGGGCTTACGAGCAGTACTTC; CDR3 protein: CASSRAYEQYF
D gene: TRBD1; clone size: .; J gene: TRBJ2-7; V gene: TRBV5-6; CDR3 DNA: TGTGCCAGCACCCGGGACAGGGGGCCCTACGAGCAGTACTTC; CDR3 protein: CASTRDRGPYEQYF
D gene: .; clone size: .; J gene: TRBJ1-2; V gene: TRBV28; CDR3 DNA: TGTGCCAGCAGTTTATGGCCGGACAGTTGGGGCTACACCTTC; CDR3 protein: CASSLWPDSWGYTF
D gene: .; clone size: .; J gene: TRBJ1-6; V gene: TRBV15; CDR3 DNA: TGTGCCACCAGCAGAGACAACAATAATTCACCCCTCCACTTT; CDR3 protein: CATSRDNNNSPLHF
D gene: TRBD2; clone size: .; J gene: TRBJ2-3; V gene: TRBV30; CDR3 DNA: TGTGCCTGGAGTGGACTAGCGGGAGTCAGTCGGGTACGCACAGATACGCAGTATTTT; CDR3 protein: CAWSGLAGVSRVRTDTQYF
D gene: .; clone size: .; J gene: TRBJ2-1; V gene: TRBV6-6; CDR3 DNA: TGTGCCAGCAAGCTCCGGACCGAGCACCATGAGCAGTTCTTC; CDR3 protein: CASKLRTEHHEQFF
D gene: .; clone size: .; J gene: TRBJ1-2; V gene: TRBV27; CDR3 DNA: TGTGCCAGCAGTTTCCTCGGGACATTGGGAGGCTACACCTTC; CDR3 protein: CASSFLGTLGGYTF
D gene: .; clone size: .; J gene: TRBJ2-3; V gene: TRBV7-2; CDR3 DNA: TGTGCCAGCAGCTTATATTCAGATACGCAGTATTTT; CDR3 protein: CASSLYSDTQYF
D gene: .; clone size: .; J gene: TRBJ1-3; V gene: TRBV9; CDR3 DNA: TGTGCCAGCAGCGTAGGGCCGGGTGGAAACACCATATATTTT; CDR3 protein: CASSVGPGGNTIYF
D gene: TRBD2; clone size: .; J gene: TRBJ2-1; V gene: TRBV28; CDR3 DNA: TGTGCCAGCAGTTGGACGGGACTAGCGGGAGTTAATGAGCAGTTCTTC; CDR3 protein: CASSWTGLAGVNEQFF
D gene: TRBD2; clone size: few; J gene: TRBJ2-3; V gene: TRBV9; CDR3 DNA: TGTGCCAGCAGCGAGACTAGCGGGACAACAGATACGCAGTATTTT; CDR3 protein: CASSETSGTTDTQYF
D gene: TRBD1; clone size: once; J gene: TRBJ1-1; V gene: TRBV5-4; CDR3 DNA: TGTGCCAGCAGCCCGTGGACAGGGGCGAACACTGAAGCTTTCTTT; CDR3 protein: CASSPWTGANTEAFF
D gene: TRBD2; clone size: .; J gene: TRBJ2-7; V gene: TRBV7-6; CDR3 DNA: TGTGCCAGCAGCTTAGATGCTAGCGGGGGCTACGAGCAGTACTTC; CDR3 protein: CASSLDASGGYEQYF
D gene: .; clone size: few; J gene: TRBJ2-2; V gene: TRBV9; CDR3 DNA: TGTGCCAGCAGCGCCCCAGCGGGGAACACCGGGGAGCTGTTTTTT; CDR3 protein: CASSAPAGNTGELFF
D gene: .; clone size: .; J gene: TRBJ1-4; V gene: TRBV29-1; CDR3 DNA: TGCAGCGCGTTAGTCTCGATAAATGAAAAACTGTTTTTT; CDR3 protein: CSALVSINEKLFF
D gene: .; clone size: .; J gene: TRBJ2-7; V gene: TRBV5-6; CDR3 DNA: TGTGCCAGCAGCATTGGGCCATACGAGCAGTACTTC; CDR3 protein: CASSIGPYEQYF